The sequence of this T cell receptor (beta chain) was determined in a study of regulatory T cells in long-lasting Graves disease. Study-wide background: Less than 3 months of antithyroid drugs had been taken by newly diagnosed Graves' patients.

This clonotype was detected a few times. The CDR3 totals 12 residues. Trimming shortened V by 5 bases and J by 8 bases, and 9 bases separated the two germline ends. Libraries of TCR beta came from iRepertoire HTBI primers plus Arm-PCR of CDR3 regions. Original processing notes: Samples jointly harbored about 62 TRBV and about 13 TRBJ segments. TCRdb independently ran MiXCR on the multiplex PCR reads; one entry per CDR3 protein. The V and J calls reflect TCRdb's pipeline rather than the authors' work. The repertoire holds around 500,000 distinct CDR3 sequences, with about 16% as singletons. Time point noted: newly diagnosed GD, antithyroid drugs for less than 3 months. PBMC-extracted RNA yielded the TCR library. These data were also reused for a study on T cells in Graves' hyperthyroidism and ophthalmopathy. As that report states: A first-round RT-PCR of the TCR CDR3 used the HTBI primer set.

The source is a woman aged 40 to 65 with Graves disease. Sample: peripheral blood mononuclear cells (PBMCs), taken at new diagnosis, from a patient treated with antithyroid drugs. This chain joins TRBV12-3 or TRBV12-4 and TRBJ1-4, with unresolved D. The CDR3 sequence: CASSRPGEKLFF. CDR3 bases: TGTGCCAGCAGTAGACCTGGAGAAAAACTGTTTTTT.